Sequencing of this T cell receptor (beta chain) was carried out in a study of technical replicates of blood from a few donors. Germline V lookup: CDR1 SQVTM, CDR2 ANQGSEA. Trimming cost V 5 bases and J 9 bases; bases outside gene matches: 11. The CDR3 sequence is 15 residues long. Profiling relied on immunoSEQ multiplex PCR, and the TCRdb table lists in-frame clones only, not all of them. Of roughly 61,000 clones in the sample, 97% were seen once. This receptor was obtained from a human donor in good health. V usage is TRBV29-1 and J usage is TRBJ2-1; TRBD2 aligns across 12 bases. The sequenced sample was T cells isolated from PBMCs. Here the CDR3 DNA reads TGCAGCGTTTCTCTCCGACTAGCGGGAGCGGGTGAGCAGTTCTTC. Translating gives CSVSLRLAGAGEQFF.